The rows below give T cell receptor beta chains drawn from one sample of a study of CD8 T cells in ankylosing spondylitis. TCRdb redid the calling of the 5' RACE reads with MiXCR, one entry per CDR3 protein. The sample consists of almost 250,000 distinct CDR3 sequences, roughly 32% of them appearing once. The sequenced sample consisted of blood, either unsorted or a sorted T cell fraction (not recorded which). The source is a male donor with ankylosing spondylitis or in good health (not recorded which). CDR3s include the opening cysteine and the closing phenylalanine or tryptophan. Clone size is given for some rows only: seen once, a few or many times, or a class if the clone is expanded.

v_call | clone_size | cdr3_aa
TRBV4-1 | few | CASSQDLFAPPRRETQYF
TRBV6-2/TRBV6-3 | many | CASLPRPTHLYGYTF
TRBV29-1 | - | CSVYTGVTGELFF
TRBV5-6 | - | CASSAPGTANTGELFF
TRBV5-1 | - | CASRTDRGVTEAFF
TRBV7-6 | few | CASSLAQGAEQFF
TRBV12-3/TRBV12-4 | few | CASSFSQSPYGYTF
TRBV5-1 | - | CASSPDSGPNEKLFF
TRBV12-3/TRBV12-4 | once | CASSLPSGGYNEQFF
TRBV12-3/TRBV12-4 | - | CASSLRVPLTYEQYF
TRBV9 | few | CASSLEGARNEQFF
TRBV4-1 | - | CASSHALAGGTYEQYF
TRBV7-6 | few | CASSLPPGPDTQYF
TRBV7-2 | - | CASSLTSRLQYF
TRBV5-1 | - | CASSLALGPEAFF
TRBV6-5 | few | CASSSRTDSYEQYF
TRBV5-6 | - | CASSLLVGYEQYF
TRBV20-1 | - | CSARDPTSGGAGSTGELFF
TRBV15 | - | CATSRSLPTFTGELFF
TRBV5-1 | - | CASMRRAGTDTQYF
TRBV12-3/TRBV12-4 | - | CASSLTNYGYTF
TRBV29-1 | few | CSVEGRDTEAFF
TRBV9 | - | CASSVLGDTDTQYF
TRBV12-3/TRBV12-4 | - | CASSSLAGGQTGELFF
TRBV7-9 | few | CASSLDPLETQYF
TRBV20-1 | - | CSATAHAGAGELFF
TRBV15 | - | CATSRTLNQPQHF
TRBV7-2 | few | CASSNRQGNHPQHF
TRBV15 | few | CATSRVQGVVADTQYF
TRBV12-3/TRBV12-4 | - | CASSLAAGGADTQYF
TRBV11-2 | - | CASSFDRSSYNEQFF
TRBV6-1 | few | CASSRSGSGANVLTF
TRBV6-5 | - | CASSFSGGHSTDTQYF
TRBV6-1 | - | CASSPAYQGRQETQYF
TRBV13 | - | CASSLGREQYF